These T cell receptor beta chains were read from a single sample in a study of glioma-infiltrating T cells. TCRdb re-derived calls from the multiplex PCR reads in MiXCR, one entry per CDR3 protein. The sample contains fewer than 500,000 distinct CDR3 sequences, less than 50% of which appear only once. Sample: glioma tissue, nonneoplastic brain tissue, or PBMCs (not recorded which). The receptors derive from a human donor with low-grade glioma or glioblastoma, undergoing nonglioma brain surgery, or in good health (not recorded which). The conserved cysteine and the conserved F or W are not part of the CDR3 here. Each record gives: J gene, V gene, CDR3 protein.

>TRBJ2-5|TRBV15
ATSIYQETQY
>TRBJ1-5|TRBV27
ASSLLGRNQPQH
>TRBJ2-1|TRBV27
ASSLTGSSYNEQF
>TRBJ1-1|TRBV7-2
ASSTWDRWKAEAF
>TRBJ1-1|TRBV6-2/TRBV6-3
ASRNRRDSRKTEAF
>TRBJ2-1|TRBV11-1
ASSSGTPSYNEQF
>TRBJ2-1|TRBV28
ASSLPATAYNEQF
>TRBJ2-3|TRBV7-2
ASSARREETDTQY
>TRBJ1-1|TRBV12-3/TRBV12-4
ASNRQGAGDTEAF
>TRBJ2-3|TRBV5-1
ASSPGTGGSDTQY
>TRBJ2-7|TRBV20-1
SATDKTYEQY
>TRBJ1-5|TRBV12-3/TRBV12-4
ASSKGQGYQPQH
>TRBJ2-5|TRBV28
ASGDSQETQY
>TRBJ2-1|TRBV28
ASIPGGSSGNEQF
>TRBJ2-1|TRBV20-1
SASDQRAFSYNEQF
>TRBJ2-3|TRBV20-1
SASSQREVSDTQY
>TRBJ2-1|TRBV7-6
ASSSLAYEQF
>TRBJ2-7|TRBV28
ASREDRGTGQY
>TRBJ1-6|TRBV28
ASSLADGPSPLH
>TRBJ1-4|TRBV28
ASSFSGLGTNEKLF
>TRBJ1-2|TRBV7-2
ASSPGVAGYT
>TRBJ1-5|TRBV5-1
ASSPGQHDQPQH
>TRBJ2-7|TRBV20-1
SASDSGDSYEQY
>TRBJ1-1|TRBV28
ASSFTDFGWGNTEAF
>TRBJ2-7|TRBV28
ASSPRPGEQY
>TRBJ2-3|TRBV4-1
ASSQAGALGTDTQY
>TRBJ2-1|TRBV24-1
ATSAQLAGSSYNEQF
>TRBJ2-1|TRBV4-1
ASSPRRGGGRTHEQF
>TRBJ1-1|TRBV10-3
AISEPGLPKPNTEAF
>TRBJ2-1|TRBV6-2/TRBV6-3
TSSGTSGSSYNEQF
>TRBJ1-5|TRBV7-2
ASSLDPNTQH
>TRBJ2-1|TRBV20-1
SAQSGRRSYNEQF
>TRBJ2-7|TRBV15
ATSRDLAAGVYNEQY
>TRBJ2-2|TRBV7-6
ASSILRGRTPGELF
>TRBJ2-7|TRBV28
ARSLSIYEQY
>TRBJ2-3|TRBV20-1
SARVTSGSTDTRY
>TRBJ2-3|TRBV7-9
ASSLGTSGFLDTQY
>TRBJ2-1|TRBV5-1
ASSLRLAGGPVNEQF
>TRBJ2-7|TRBV27
ASSPGTGAAYEQY
>TRBJ2-7|TRBV6-1
ASSREQGPYEQY
>TRBJ2-7|TRBV19
ASSLQGKGYEQY
>TRBJ1-1|TRBV7-2
ASSLVLGAEAF
>TRBJ2-7|TRBV27
ASSRQGRGSYEQY
>TRBJ2-4|TRBV4-3
ASSQDYGEDIQY
>TRBJ2-1|TRBV7-9
ASSLGRGEQF
>TRBJ2-6|TRBV6-6
ASSYASPGLASGANVLT
>TRBJ1-1|TRBV25-1
AGSVTSATEAF
>TRBJ2-2|TRBV6-1
ASSYPGDRAGELF
>TRBJ2-7|TRBV20-1
SARAYPGRYEQY
>TRBJ2-7|TRBV11-2
ASSRTVDYEQY